Listed here are 32 T cell receptor beta chains from one sample, sequenced in a study of T cells in Graves' hyperthyroidism and ophthalmopathy. Amplification of TCR beta CDR3 regions used RNA as the template. The TCR CDR3 first-round RT-PCR relied on the HTBI primer set. TCRdb reprocessed the multiplex PCR reads via MiXCR and lists one record per CDR3 protein. This sample has over 250,000 distinct CDR3 sequences; 20% to 25% occur once, and the top ten carry about 30%. The sample was blood. These receptors came from a middle-aged man with Graves' hyperthyroidism that later progressed to Graves' ophthalmopathy.

This clonotype has ten or more counts. The V and J genes are TRBV12-3 or TRBV12-4 and TRBJ1-5; TRBD1 matches 8 bases. The CDR3 sequence is 15 residues long. The V gene end was trimmed by 2 bases and the J gene end by 4 bases; junction bases not matched to a gene: 4. The CDR3 sequence: CASSLWTGLNQPQHF. Written as DNA, the CDR3 is TGTGCCAGCAGTTTATGGACAGGGTTGAATCAGCCCCAGCATTTT.

CDR3 residues: CASSLEDLRFEQYF. The CDR3 DNA sequence: TGCGCCAGCAGCTTGGAGGACCTACGATTTGAGCAGTACTTC. The chain joins TRBV5-1 to TRBJ2-7, with D hard to call. The germline CDR1 and CDR2 sequences are SGHRS and YFSETQ. The CDR3 extends over 14 amino acids. V lost 0 bases and J 7 bases, leaving 14 bases between the germline ends.

Notes on this clonotype: Given a much more abundant clone one base away, this may be a read error. The CDR3 region is CASCQGARNGELFF. CDR3 coding DNA: TGTGCCAGCTGCCAGGGGGCGCGTAACGGGGAGCTGTTTTTT. The V call is TRBV2, the J call TRBJ2-2; 8 nucleotides agree with TRBD1. V shed 8 bases, J shed 7 bases, and the junction held 9 bases outside the gene matches. Germline V gene lookup returns CDR1 SNHLY and CDR2 FYNNEI. This CDR3 is 14 amino acids long. Full variable domain (outside the CDR3, taken from reference TRBV2 and TRBJ2-2): EPEVTQTPSHQVTQMGQEVILRCVPISNHLYFYWYRQILGQKVEFLVSFYNNEISEKSEIFDDQFSVERPDGSNFTLKIRSTKLEDSAMYFCASCQGARNGELFFGEGSRLTVL.

This clonotype has a count of ten or more. The chain employs TRBV2 and TRBJ2-7; TRBD2 matches 8 bases. CDR1 is SNHLY, CDR2 FYNNEI, per germline. V dropped 5 bases and J dropped 2; count of bases not matched to a gene: 8. The CDR3 extends over 15 amino acids. DNA of the CDR3: TGTGCCAGCAGTATTGCGGGAGGCCTCCCCTACGAGCAGTACTTC. Its protein is CASSIAGGLPYEQYF.

Ten or more counts support this clonotype. The chain uses TRBV12-3 or TRBV12-4 and TRBJ1-1, with D perhaps TRBD1 (5 bases). The CDR3 consists of 12 residues. The V gene lost 4 bases and the J gene lost 5 bases, with 8 bases spanning the gap. The CDR3 DNA sequence: TGTGCCAGCAGTTGGACAACTACTGAAGCTTTCTTT. As protein: CASSWTTTEAFF.

This clonotype came up many times. V gene TRBV18 combines with J gene TRBJ2-4; D might be TRBD2 (6 bases). The CDR3 is made up of 18 amino acids. CDR1 is KGHSH, CDR2 LQKENI, per germline. Trimming removed 2 bases from V and 0 bases from J, with 17 bases in between. The CDR3 loop is CASSPGGPSGIAKNIQYF. CDR3 bases: TGTGCCAGCTCACCAGGAGGGCCGAGTGGTATAGCCAAAAACATTCAGTACTTC.

This rearrangement joins TRBV6-2 or TRBV6-3 to TRBJ2-7; D is uncertain. The CDR3 is 18 residues long. V was clipped by 0 bases and J by 5 bases, with 23 bases between them. Germline CDR1 reads MNHEY; CDR2 reads SVGEGT. CDR3 sequence (DNA): TGTGCCAGCAGTTACTCGACCCGGAGTGGTGCCTTCTTACACGAGCAGTACTTC. It is translated as CASSYSTRSGAFLHEQYF.

This clonotype was counted at least ten times. The genes are TRBV9 and TRBJ2-2, with 10 bases fitting TRBD2. V was pared by 0 bases and J by 1 base, with 9 bases of the junction left unmatched. Germline loops: CDR1 SGDLS, CDR2 YYNGEE. CDR3 length: 19 residues. The CDR3 spells CASSVAPASGRGNTGELFF. In DNA, the CDR3 is TGTGCCAGCAGCGTAGCCCCGGCTAGCGGGAGAGGGAACACCGGGGAGCTGTTTTTT.

This clonotype was counted ten times or more. This chain uses TRBV20-1 with TRBJ1-5, with D possibly TRBD1 on 5 matching bases. V was clipped by 0 bases and J by 6 bases, with 24 bases between them. The CDR3 totals 18 residues. CDR1 DFQATT and CDR2 SNEGSKA come from the germline V gene (reference sequence). The CDR3 DNA sequence: TGCAGTGCTAGAGATCCGGCGATTGCAAAGGGAGGGACTCAGCCCCAGCATTTT. This gives the protein CSARDPAIAKGGTQPQHF.

At least ten counts were recorded for this clonotype. The chain's CDR3 is CASKSGTGELFF. The CDR3 DNA reads TGTGCCAGCAAGTCCGGCACCGGGGAGCTGTTTTTT. The genes are TRBV11-2 and TRBJ2-2; unclear D gene. Germline V CDR1 and CDR2: SGHAT, FQNNGV. The length of the CDR3 is 12 residues. The V and J ends lost 7 bases and 4 bases respectively, with 7 bases between them.

V is TRBV6-1 and J is TRBJ1-1; no reliable D call. There are 14 residues in the CDR3. Trimming took off 5 bases at V and 1 base at J, with 11 bases between the two ends. Germline V gives CDR1 MNHNS, CDR2 SASEGT. CDR3 protein: CASSLMGSNTEAFF. CDR3 DNA: TGTGCCAGCAGTCTGATGGGGTCGAACACTGAAGCTTTCTTT.

This clonotype was detected ten times or more. The chain is built from TRBV14 and TRBJ2-1, with TRBD1 identical over 7 bases. CDR1 and CDR2 (germline): SGHDN, FVKESK. The CDR3 spans 13 residues. J was trimmed by 12 bases and V by 4 bases; bases with no gene match: 9. The CDR3 region has the DNA TGTGCCAGCAGCCGAACAGGGGTATCGGGGCAGTTCTTC. Protein product: CASSRTGVSGQFF.

Many counts were recorded for this clonotype. V and J are TRBV24-1 and TRBJ2-3, with TRBD2 identical over 14 bases. The CDR3 is 18 residues long. Germline loops: CDR1 KGHDR, CDR2 SFDVKD. The V gene end was trimmed by 0 bases and the J gene end by 4 bases; junction bases not matched to a gene: 5. For the CDR3, the DNA is TGTGCCACCAGTGATTTGCGGGGGACTAGCGGGAGCCCAGATACGCAGTATTTT. It codes for CATSDLRGTSGSPDTQYF.

Many counts were recorded for this clonotype. CDR3 sequence (DNA): TGTGCCAGCAGCCAATGGGGCGGGAGCTCCTACGAGCAGTACTTC. Translated, it gives CASSQWGGSSYEQYF. This rearrangement joins TRBV14 to TRBJ2-7; 7 nucleotides agree with TRBD2. The germline gives CDR1 SGHDN, CDR2 FVKESK. This CDR3 contains 15 residues. Unmatched junction bases numbered 4, after V lost 2 bases and J lost 0 bases.

The table lists this clonotype with many counts. The chain carries TRBV28 and TRBJ2-7; 10 nucleotides align to TRBD1. This CDR3 has 15 residues. Per the germline V gene, CDR1 is MDHEN and CDR2 is SYDVKM. With V trimmed by 8 bases and J by 6 bases, 13 bases remained unmatched. The CDR3 loop reads CASSLPGTGDSEQYF. CDR3 nucleotides: TGTGCCAGCTCACTTCCCGGGACAGGGGATTCCGAGCAGTACTTC.

The sample holds many counts of this clonotype. The rearrangement links TRBV30 to TRBJ1-3, with D uncertain. The CDR3 is 13 residues long. CDR1 and CDR2 from the germline V gene are GTSNPN and SVGIG (reference sequence). Trimming removed 4 bases from V and 4 bases from J, with 11 bases in between. CDR3 DNA sequence: TGTGCCTGGATGCGATGGCCAGGAAACACCATATATTTT. This encodes CAWMRWPGNTIYF. Combining the CDR3 with reference TRBV30 and TRBJ1-3 gives the whole variable domain SQTIHQWPATLVQPVGSPLSLECTVEGTSNPNLYWYRQAAGRGLQLLFYSVGIGQISSEVPQNLSASRPQDRQFILSSKKLLLSDSGFYLCAWMRWPGNTIYFGEGSWLTVV.

In its sample, this clonotype was seen many times. V and J are TRBV28 and TRBJ2-7, with 10 bases lining up with TRBD2. The germline V gene encodes CDR1 MDHEN and CDR2 SYDVKM. CDR3 length equals 16 residues. Trimming removed 7 bases from V and 2 bases from J; junction bases left unmatched: 11. The chain's CDR3 is CASNFLGTSEPYEQYF. The CDR3 DNA follows: TGTGCCAGCAACTTCCTCGGGACTAGCGAGCCCTACGAGCAGTACTTC.

This clonotype was found many times. This chain joins TRBV12-3 or TRBV12-4 and TRBJ1-3; D call uncertain. CDR3 size: 14 residues. Trimming pared 6 bases from V and 0 bases from J, leaving 9 bases between. CDR3 DNA: TGTGCCAGCAGAGGCACCTACTCTGGAAACACCATATATTTT. Protein sequence: CASRGTYSGNTIYF.

This clonotype was detected ten times or more. The rearrangement links TRBV12-3 or TRBV12-4 to TRBJ2-7; a weak D match, TRBD2 (5 bases). Trimming took off 1 base at V and 0 bases at J, with 13 bases between the two ends. The length of the CDR3 is 16 residues. As DNA, the CDR3 is TGTGCCAGCAGTTTAGGAGCGGTCCTTAGCTCCTACGAGCAGTACTTC. Translation: CASSLGAVLSSYEQYF.

This clonotype was recorded once. The chain uses TRBV6-1 and TRBJ2-2; 9 bases map to TRBD2. Germline V gene sequence: CDR1 MNHNS, CDR2 SASEGT. This CDR3 contains 15 residues. J lost 4 bases, V lost 4 bases, and 4 bases had no gene match. As DNA, the CDR3 is TGTGCCAGCAGTGGTGCTAGCGGGACCACCGGGGAGCTGTTTTTT. Protein sequence: CASSGASGTTGELFF.

About this clonotype: A much larger clone sits a single nucleotide away, making a read error possible. No conserved phenylalanine or tryptophan is present at the end of the CDR3, so a read error is the likely explanation. V usage is TRBV11-1 and J usage is TRBJ2-4; a possible D gene is TRBD1 (6 bases). This CDR3 region has 14 residues. Germline lookup yields CDR1 SGHAT and CDR2 FQDESV (reference sequence). V lost 3 bases and J lost 10, with 16 bases in between. CDR3 sequence (DNA): TGTGCCAGCAGCTTTGAAAACAGGGCGATGATTCAGTACTCC. Its translation: CASSFENRAMIQYS.

At least ten counts were recorded for this clonotype. This sequence joins TRBV12-3 or TRBV12-4 and TRBJ1-1; D ambiguous. The V gene lost 3 bases and the J gene lost 0 bases, with 11 bases spanning the gap. The CDR3 sequence is 15 residues long. The CDR3 is CASSFRREMNTEAFF. As DNA, the CDR3 is TGTGCCAGCAGTTTCCGGAGGGAAATGAACACTGAAGCTTTCTTT.

V is TRBV6-1 and J is TRBJ2-7; D might be TRBD1 or TRBD2, each matching 5 bases. Germline CDR1 MNHNS, CDR2 SASEGT. Trimming removed 7 bases at V and 4 bases at J, with 11 bases between. This CDR3 comprises 12 residues. CDR3 loop: CASKRGRYEQYF. As DNA, the CDR3 is TGTGCCAGCAAGAGGGGCAGATACGAGCAGTACTTC.

Remarks on this clonotype: A junction boundary mismatches the germline segment, possibly from a read error. The V call is TRBV13, the J call TRBJ2-2; TRBD2 aligns across 9 bases. Germline values: CDR1 PRHDT, CDR2 FYEKMQ (reference sequence). The CDR3 spans 15 residues. The CDR3 loop reads CASSLQTSGTGELFF. The DNA of the CDR3 is TGTGCCAGCAGCTTACAGACTAGCGGAACCGGAGAGCTGTTTTTT.

The CDR3 bases are TGTGCCACCAGCAGAGATAGGTCGGGGGGGTCCACTGAAGCTTTCTTT. Its translation is CATSRDRSGGSTEAFF. This chain connects TRBV15 to TRBJ1-1, with D maybe TRBD1 (5 bases). Trimming shortened V by 0 bases and J by 4 bases, and 15 bases separated the two germline ends. The germline V gene encodes CDR1 LNHNV and CDR2 YYDKDF (reference sequence). CDR3 size: 16 residues.

This clonotype was seen only a few times. V gene TRBV28 combines with J gene TRBJ2-7; D may be TRBD1 (6 bases). This CDR3 region has 15 residues. CDR1 MDHEN and CDR2 SYDVKM come from the germline V gene. V was trimmed by 5 bases and J by 2 bases, leaving 16 bases between them. CDR3 sequence: CASSETGPTTYEQYF. Here the CDR3 DNA reads TGTGCCAGCAGTGAAACAGGGCCAACTACCTACGAGCAGTACTTC.

This clonotype has a count of ten or more. CDR3 sequence reads: CASSPPSSFRETQYF. The CDR3 region has the DNA TGTGCCAGCTCACCACCGTCTAGTTTCCGAGAGACCCAGTACTTC. The chain joins TRBV18 to TRBJ2-5; D gene unclear. Germline CDR1 KGHSH, CDR2 LQKENI. The CDR3 has 15 amino acids. The ends were cut back, 0 bases at V and 4 bases at J, with 12 bases in the middle.

The rearrangement joins TRBV20-1 to TRBJ2-7; possible D gene TRBD2, 5 bases. There are 12 residues in the CDR3. Germline V gives CDR1 DFQATT, CDR2 SNEGSKA (reference sequence). Deletions cut 3 bases from V and 1 base from J, with 7 bases between. In DNA form, the CDR3 reads TGCAGTGCTAGGGAGGCGTCCTACGAGCAGTACTTC. Residues: CSAREASYEQYF.

This clonotype was recorded many times. The chain combines TRBV6-2 or TRBV6-3 with TRBJ1-2, with D uncertain. Germline CDR1 and CDR2: MNHEY and SVGEGT. CDR3 length equals 12 residues. The V and J ends lost 8 bases and 6 bases respectively, with 13 bases between them. The CDR3 region is CASRPGAHGYTF. The CDR3 nucleotides are TGTGCCAGCCGCCCGGGCGCCCATGGCTACACCTTC.

This clonotype was seen repeatedly, ten times or more. The chain links TRBV12-3 or TRBV12-4 to TRBJ1-5, with 11 positions matching TRBD1. The CDR3 length is 15 residues. J lost 4 bases, V lost 4 bases, and 3 bases had no gene match. The CDR3 loop is CASSSGQGGNQPQHF. CDR3 DNA: TGTGCCAGCAGTTCGGGACAGGGGGGGAATCAGCCCCAGCATTTT.

At least ten counts were recorded for this clonotype. This chain uses TRBV20-1 with TRBJ2-4; tentative D call: TRBD2 (6 bases). Trimming took 2 bases from V and 1 from J, leaving 9 bases between them. CDR1 and CDR2 from the germline V gene are DFQATT and SNEGSKA (reference sequence). CDR3 length equals 14 residues. The CDR3 sequence: CSARILAAKNIQYF. CDR3 in DNA: TGCAGTGCTAGAATCCTAGCGGCCAAAAACATTCAGTACTTC.

This clonotype was observed at least ten times. The V call is TRBV12-3 or TRBV12-4, the J call TRBJ1-2; weak D call: TRBD1 (5 bases). The CDR3 consists of 12 residues. Trimming pared 3 bases from V and 8 bases from J, leaving 10 bases between. The CDR3 bases are TGTGCCAGCAGTTTCGGGACTATCGGCTACACCTTC. This sequence encodes CASSFGTIGYTF.